This TCR beta chain was sequenced in a study of radiotherapy plus CTLA-4 blockade in lung cancer. Whole-study context: With 25% to 40% of patients having disease control, objective responses were seen in less than 20%. Study-level results: Radiotherapy with ipilimumab was followed by blood expansion of tumor-derived clones. Early clonal dynamics of blood T cells, together with interferon-beta, were reported as the best response predictor.

This table comes from immunoSEQ multiplex PCR, and its TCRdb copy is limited to in-frame clones, with some not included. Found here are just under 60,000 clones, around four fifths of them singletons; the top ten hold almost 4%. With ipilimumab providing CTLA-4 blockade, focal radiation was administered to patients who had chemo-refractory metastatic non-small-cell lung cancer. As concerns this clone: Its target is unknown.

The V gene's germline CDR1 is SGHTA and CDR2 FQGNSA. The length of the CDR3 is 15 residues. V shed 5 bases, J shed 3 bases, and the junction held 6 bases outside the gene matches. The V call is TRBV7-2, the J call TRBJ1-4; 7 nucleotides align to TRBD1. This specimen consisted of peripheral blood, obtained from a patient treated with radiotherapy plus ipilimumab. This clonotype was sampled from a human donor with non-small cell lung cancer who had a partial response to radiotherapy plus ipilimumab. The CDR3 sequence: CASSNRQGSNEKLFF. The CDR3 nucleotides are TGTGCCAGCAGCAACAGACAGGGATCTAATGAAAAACTGTTTTTT.